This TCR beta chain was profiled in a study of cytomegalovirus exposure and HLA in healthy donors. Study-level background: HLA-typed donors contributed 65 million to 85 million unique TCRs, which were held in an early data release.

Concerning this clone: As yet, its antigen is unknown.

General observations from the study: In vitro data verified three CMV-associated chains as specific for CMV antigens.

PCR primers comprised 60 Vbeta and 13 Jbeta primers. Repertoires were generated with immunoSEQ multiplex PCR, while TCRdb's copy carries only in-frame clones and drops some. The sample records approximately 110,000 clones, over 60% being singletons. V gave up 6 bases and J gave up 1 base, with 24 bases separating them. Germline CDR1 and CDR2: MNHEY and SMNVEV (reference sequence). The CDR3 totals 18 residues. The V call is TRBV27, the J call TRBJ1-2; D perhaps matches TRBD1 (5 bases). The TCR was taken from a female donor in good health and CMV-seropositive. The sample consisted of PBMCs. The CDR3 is CASRAQSHEWRGNYGYTF. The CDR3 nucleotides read TGTGCCAGCAGGGCCCAATCCCACGAATGGAGGGGTAACTATGGCTACACCTTC.